This paragraph reports one T cell receptor beta chain. The antigen remains undetermined. Sequencing of TCR beta was performed on blood CD8+ and CD4+ T cells. Random hexamers were used to reverse transcribe the RNA input (roughly 0.5 to 1 ug). The amplification used immunoSEQ multiplex PCR on TCR beta CDR3; it spanned 54 Vbeta and 13 Jbeta. TCRdb used MiXCR to reprocess the immunoSEQ multiplex PCR reads, holding one entry per CDR3 protein. The repertoire holds under 80,000 distinct CDR3 sequences, with about 92% as singletons. This specimen belongs to a study of CD8 T cells in Susac syndrome. V was shortened by 0 bases and J by 5 bases, with 11 bases between the two germline ends. Per germline, CDR1 SEHNR and CDR2 FQNEAQ (reference sequence). There are 14 residues in the CDR3. Findings and caveats of the study: That the number of individuals in its TCR sequencing and HLA analysis was relatively small was acknowledged by the study.

Sequencing was done on a sample of CD4+ T cells from PBMCs. This chain uses TRBV7-9 with TRBJ2-7; weak D call: TRBD2 (6 bases). The TCR originated in a human donor with Susac syndrome. CDR3 DNA: TGTGCCAGCAGCTTAGCTGGGGACTTTGACGAGCAGTACTTC. This translates into CASSLAGDFDEQYF.